One and the same sample provided the 32 T cell receptor beta chains below, sequenced in a study of cytomegalovirus exposure and HLA in healthy donors. PCR was performed using 60 Vbeta and 13 Jbeta primers. The data were produced by immunoSEQ multiplex PCR, yet TCRdb's version contains in-frame clones alone and is incomplete. The profile shows about 120,000 clones, approximately 78% of them singletons. Sample: PBMCs. The receptor source for this set is a woman aged 30 to 39 in good health and CMV-seropositive.

The V gene is TRBV5-6, the J gene TRBJ2-3; 9 nucleotides match TRBD2. V shed 4 bases and J 3 bases; nucleotides not matched to a gene: 6. There are 15 residues in the CDR3. CDR1 and CDR2 (germline): SGHDT, YYEEEE. The CDR3 sequence is CASSKRGGATDTQYF. CDR3 bases: TGTGCCAGCAGCAAACGCGGGGGGGCAACAGATACGCAGTATTTT.

This clone was counted only a few times. V is TRBV6-1 and J is TRBJ2-3, with 9 bases matching TRBD2. The CDR3 runs to 17 residues. V gave up 4 bases and J gave up 2 bases; unmatched junction bases: 10. Looked up from germline, CDR1 is MNHNS and CDR2 is SASEGT. The CDR3 DNA reads as TGTGCCAGCAGTGGGGGGGTGGCGGGGGGGAACACAGATACGCAGTATTTT. Translating it yields CASSGGVAGGNTDTQYF.

This chain connects TRBV5-1 to TRBJ1-2, with 9 bases identical to TRBD1. In germline, CDR1 is SGHRS, CDR2 YFSETQ. The CDR3 is 13 amino acids. The trim removed 4 bases at V and 7 bases at J, leaving 5 bases unmatched. The CDR3 nucleotides read TGCGCCAGCAGCCTGGGACAGGGTGGTGGCTACACCTTC. It specifies CASSLGQGGGYTF.

This chain joins TRBV5-1 and TRBJ1-6; D may be TRBD1 (6 bases). The CDR3 runs 16 residues. Trimming shortened V by 2 bases and J by 7 bases, and 16 bases separated the two germline ends. Germline CDR1 reads SGHRS; CDR2 reads YFSETQ. CDR3 DNA sequence: TGCGCCAGCAGCTTTCTCGAGGGGCAGGGGAATTCACCCCTCCACTTT. Its translation: CASSFLEGQGNSPLHF.

The chain combines TRBV13 with TRBJ1-1, with D tentatively TRBD1 (6 bases). Deletions cut 6 bases from V and 8 bases from J, with 19 bases between. The CDR3 loop spans 14 amino acids. The germline V gene encodes CDR1 PRHDT and CDR2 FYEKMQ (reference sequence). In DNA form, the CDR3 reads TGTGCCAGCAGTCTAGGGGGGGGTCTCGCCGAAGCTTTCTTT. This translates into CASSLGGGLAEAFF. Filled out from reference TRBV13 and TRBJ1-1, the complete variable domain reads AAGVIQSPRHLIKEKRETATLKCYPIPRHDTVYWYQQGPGQDPQFLISFYEKMQSDKGSIPDRFSAQQFSDYHSELNMSSLELGDSALYFCASSLGGGLAEAFFGQGTRLTVV.

The chain employs TRBV15 and TRBJ2-1; possibly TRBD2 for D (6 bases). This CDR3 region has 13 residues. Trimming shortened V by 4 bases and J by 12 bases, and 16 bases separated the two germline ends. Germline V gene sequence: CDR1 LNHNV, CDR2 YYDKDF (reference sequence). As DNA, the CDR3 is TGTGCCACCAGCAACTTCGGGACCGGGGGGCAGTTCTTC. Translation gives CATSNFGTGGQFF.

The V gene is TRBV6-5, the J gene TRBJ2-7; D might be TRBD2 (5 bases). Germline CDR1 is MNHEY and CDR2 is SVGAGI. Between the trimmed V and J ends, which lost 7 bases and 4 bases, there was a span of 11 bases. The CDR3 loop spans 12 amino acids. DNA for the CDR3: TGTGCCAGCACCTCGGGATCGTACGAGCAGTACTTC. It encodes CASTSGSYEQYF.

This clone was seen only a few times. Within the sample, other DNA sequences also encode this same CDR3. This chain links TRBV30 with TRBJ1-5, with D perhaps TRBD1 (5 bases). Germline V CDR1 and CDR2: GTSNPN, SVGIG (reference sequence). This CDR3 is built from 13 residues. The V gene lost 0 bases and the J gene lost 4 bases, with 7 bases spanning the gap. This CDR3 is CAWSVQENQPQHF. CDR3 coding DNA: TGTGCCTGGAGTGTACAGGAGAATCAGCCCCAGCATTTT.

This clone has only a few counts. V usage is TRBV4-3 and J usage is TRBJ1-4, with 8 bases that match TRBD1. The germline gives CDR1 LGHNA, CDR2 YSLEER. The CDR3 sequence is 17 residues long. V dropped 0 bases and J dropped 8; count of bases not matched to a gene: 11. This CDR3 reads CASSQDFPTGVVEKLFF. CDR3 nucleotide sequence: TGCGCCAGCAGCCAAGATTTCCCGACAGGGGTCGTCGAAAAACTGTTTTTT.

The chain couples TRBV4-2 to TRBJ2-2, with D perhaps matching TRBD1 (7 bases). The CDR3 is made up of 17 amino acids. The germline V gene encodes CDR1 LGHNA and CDR2 YNFKEQ. Trimming took 3 bases from V and 3 from J, leaving 17 bases between them. Here the CDR3 reads CASSQGGGQGDTGELFF. CDR3 DNA sequence: TGTGCCAGCAGCCAGGGAGGCGGGCAGGGGGACACCGGGGAGCTGTTTTTT.

V gene TRBV5-1 combines with J gene TRBJ1-1, with TRBD1 as a possible D gene (6 bases). Germline CDR1 SGHRS, CDR2 YFSETQ. V dropped 4 bases and J dropped 0 bases, with 16 bases sitting between them. This CDR3 region has 16 residues. CDR3: CASSPGDGDLNTEAFF. CDR3 sequence (DNA): TGCGCCAGCAGCCCAGGGGACGGAGATCTGAACACTGAAGCTTTCTTT.

The chain links TRBV9 to TRBJ2-1; D is possibly TRBD2 (7 bases). The V gene lost 3 bases and the J gene lost 10 bases, with 11 bases spanning the gap. Germline V gene data show CDR1 as SGDLS and CDR2 as YYNGEE. This CDR3 has 12 residues. The chain's CDR3 is CASSAGEGEQFF. In DNA, the CDR3 is TGTGCCAGCAGCGCAGGGGAGGGGGAGCAGTTCTTC.

The chain couples TRBV7-3 to TRBJ2-3, with 7 bases matching TRBD2. Germline lookup yields CDR1 SGHTA and CDR2 FQGTGA. The V and J ends lost 3 bases and 1 base, in that order; junction bases with no gene match: 4. The length of the CDR3 is 15 residues. CDR3 residues: CASSLGGSGTDTQYF. The CDR3, as DNA: TGTGCCAGCAGCTTGGGGGGGAGCGGCACAGATACGCAGTATTTT.

The V call is TRBV6-5, the J call TRBJ2-2; unclear D gene. Germline CDR1 reads MNHEY; CDR2 reads SVGAGI. This CDR3 has 15 amino acids. V gave up 2 bases and J gave up 6 bases, with 13 bases separating them. CDR3 residues: CASSYSSGRAGELFF. As DNA, the CDR3 is TGTGCCAGCAGTTACAGTTCTGGTCGGGCCGGGGAGCTGTTTTTT.

The chain couples TRBV5-1 to TRBJ2-7; 11 positions match TRBD2. CDR1 is SGHRS and CDR2 is YFSETQ in the germline V gene. This CDR3 comprises 15 residues. The J segment lost 2 bases and the V segment lost 4 bases, leaving 5 bases of the junction unmatched. The CDR3 loop reads CASSENSGGAYEQYF. The CDR3 DNA reads as TGCGCCAGCAGCGAAAATAGCGGGGGGGCCTACGAGCAGTACTTC.

The rearrangement uses TRBV5-1 and TRBJ2-1; 12 bases map to TRBD1. The trim removed 4 bases at V and 8 bases at J, leaving 4 bases unmatched. The CDR3 length is 14 residues. Germline V gives CDR1 SGHRS, CDR2 YFSETQ. Written as DNA, the CDR3 is TGCGCCAGCAGCAGGGACAGGGGGCCGTATGAGCAGTTCTTC. This encodes CASSRDRGPYEQFF.

The CDR3 nucleotides are TGTGCCAGCAGCTTAGCGGCCGACAGGGAAATAATAGCGGATCAGCCCCAGCATTTT. This codes for CASSLAADREIIADQPQHF. The rearrangement uses TRBV7-8 and TRBJ1-5, with TRBD1 identical over 7 bases. Unmatched junction bases numbered 16, after V lost 0 bases and J lost 5 bases. The CDR3 loop spans 19 amino acids. Per germline, CDR1 SGHVS and CDR2 FQNEAQ.

The chain is built from TRBV28 and TRBJ2-1; 10 bases align to TRBD1. Germline CDR1 reads MDHEN; CDR2 reads SYDVKM. The length of the CDR3 is 18 residues. Unmatched junction bases numbered 15, after V lost 5 bases and J lost 5 bases. The CDR3 loop is CASSRTNLWDRGNNEQFF. The CDR3 nucleotides are TGTGCCAGCAGTCGAACAAACCTTTGGGACAGGGGCAACAATGAGCAGTTCTTC. Filled out from reference TRBV28 and TRBJ2-1, the complete variable domain reads DVKVTQSSRYLVKRTGEKVFLECVQDMDHENMFWYRQDPGLGLRLIYFSYDVKMKEKGDIPEGYSVSREKKERFSLILESASTNQTSMYLCASSRTNLWDRGNNEQFFGPGTRLTVL.

This rearrangement joins TRBV18 to TRBJ2-7; a weak D match, TRBD1 (5 bases). CDR3 size: 15 residues. The germline V and J ends were trimmed by 4 bases and 3 bases, with 16 bases remaining between them. Germline values: CDR1 KGHSH, CDR2 LQKENI. CDR3 region: CASSLTRALNYEQYF. CDR3 bases: TGTGCCAGCTCACTGACCAGGGCTCTTAACTACGAGCAGTACTTC.

This clone was seen a handful of times. J is TRBJ1-6 and V is TRBV9, with D maybe TRBD1 (5 bases). V gave up 0 bases and J gave up 5 bases, with 15 bases separating them. CDR1 is SGDLS, CDR2 YYNGEE, per germline. There are 17 residues in the CDR3. The CDR3 DNA reads as TGTGCCAGCAGCGTAGGATTAGGGGCGCGTGATAATTCACCCCTCCACTTT. It codes for CASSVGLGARDNSPLHF.

The sample holds a few counts of this clone. The chain uses TRBV6-5 and TRBJ2-3; 12 bases fit TRBD2. The V gene end was trimmed by 2 bases and the J gene end by 0 bases; junction bases not matched to a gene: 0. Germline assignment: CDR1 MNHEY and CDR2 SVGAGI. There are 16 residues in the CDR3. As DNA, the CDR3 is TGTGCCAGCAGTTACGGACTAGCGGGGAGCACAGATACGCAGTATTTT. Its protein is CASSYGLAGSTDTQYF.

The chain joins TRBV23-1 to TRBJ2-7, with 10 bases fitting TRBD2. Being an ORF, TRBV23-1 has a function that is uncertain. With 0 bases clipped from V and 2 bases from J, the junction kept 10 bases outside the gene matches. The CDR3 is made up of 18 amino acids. The CDR3 coding sequence is TGCGCCAGCAGTCAATCATCTGGCACTAGCGGGGACGCCTACGAGCAGTACTTC. Its protein is CASSQSSGTSGDAYEQYF.

CDR3 amino acids: CASQSARDRNTEAFF. CDR3 nucleotide sequence: TGCGCCAGCCAATCCGCCCGGGACAGGAACACTGAAGCTTTCTTT. The genes are TRBV4-3 and TRBJ1-1; the match to TRBD1 covers 7 bases. The CDR3 is 15 residues long. The germline V gene has CDR1 LGHNA and CDR2 YSLEER. With 8 bases clipped from V and 1 base from J, the junction kept 10 bases outside the gene matches.

The chain carries TRBV7-3 and TRBJ2-2; possibly TRBD1 for D (7 bases). Germline CDR1 SGHTA, CDR2 FQGTGA. V was pared by 5 bases and J by 0 bases, with 16 bases between. The CDR3 extends over 17 amino acids. The CDR3 DNA is TGTGCCAGCAGCAAGGACAGGTCGGGGGCGAACACCGGGGAGCTGTTTTTT. Its protein product is CASSKDRSGANTGELFF.

This clone occurred once. The rearrangement links TRBV7-2 to TRBJ2-5; 13 bases are shared with TRBD2. Unmatched junction bases numbered 6, after V lost 1 base and J lost 4 bases. CDR1 is SGHTA, CDR2 FQGNSA, per germline. The CDR3 is made up of 17 amino acids. This chain's CDR3 is CASSLGRLAGGVETQYF. CDR3 nucleotides: TGTGCCAGCAGCTTAGGCCGACTAGCGGGGGGAGTAGAGACCCAGTACTTC.

The chain couples TRBV7-9 to TRBJ2-1; 9 bases map to TRBD2. The CDR3 is 15 amino acids. Germline values: CDR1 SEHNR, CDR2 FQNEAQ (reference sequence). The V and J ends lost 1 base and 7 bases, in that order; junction bases with no gene match: 5. The CDR3 reads CASSLGAGGQNEQFF. The CDR3 DNA sequence: TGTGCCAGCAGCTTAGGGGCGGGGGGGCAGAATGAGCAGTTCTTC.

The J gene is TRBJ1-1, the V gene TRBV7-6; no reliable D call. Trimming took off 4 bases at V and 5 bases at J, with 11 bases between the two ends. Germline values: CDR1 SGHVS, CDR2 FNYEAQ. The CDR3 loop spans 13 amino acids. As DNA, the CDR3 is TGTGCCAGCAGCTCCCACAGTATTACTGAAGCTTTCTTT. Its protein product is CASSSHSITEAFF.

The count of this clone is one. At one end the junction does not follow the germline gene, possibly because of a read error. V gene TRBV7-9 combines with J gene TRBJ2-7, with D perhaps matching TRBD1 (6 bases). The CDR3 contains 14 residues. Looked up from germline, CDR1 is SEHNR and CDR2 is FQNEAQ (reference sequence). DNA for the CDR3: TGTTCCAGCAGCCCCGCGCAGGGGACCTACGAGCAGTACTTC. Translated, it gives CSSSPAQGTYEQYF.

This clone appeared once. This chain uses TRBV28 with TRBJ2-5; D is possibly TRBD1 (5 bases). Germline V lookup: CDR1 MDHEN, CDR2 SYDVKM. This CDR3 has 12 amino acids. Trimming left V 7 bases short and J 3 bases short, with 9 bases between. The CDR3 sequence: CASTEGEETQYF. In DNA form, the CDR3 reads TGTGCCAGCACGGAAGGGGAAGAGACCCAGTACTTC.

This clone was seen a few times. This rearrangement joins TRBV29-1 to TRBJ2-5, with D possibly matching TRBD1 (5 bases). This CDR3 is 12 amino acids long. V was trimmed by 7 bases and J by 5 bases, leaving 14 bases between them. Germline-derived CDR1 and CDR2 are SQVTM and ANQGSEA. The CDR3 sequence is CSEGPFGETQYF. CDR3 DNA sequence: TGCAGCGAGGGGCCTTTTGGCGAGACCCAGTACTTC.

This clone was observed a single time. The V call is TRBV28, the J call TRBJ1-4; 7 bases agree with TRBD1. This CDR3 has 15 residues. The germline V gene encodes CDR1 MDHEN and CDR2 SYDVKM. With 2 bases clipped from V and 3 bases from J, the junction kept 3 bases outside the gene matches. The DNA for the CDR3 is TGTGCCAGCAGTTTACAGGGGGTTGCTAATGAAAAACTGTTTTTT. Protein sequence: CASSLQGVANEKLFF.

In DNA form, the CDR3 reads TGTGCCACTTCACGGGCTGCGGGGGGGGGCGAGACCCAGTACTTC. This sequence encodes CATSRAAGGGETQYF. The chain uses TRBV19 and TRBJ2-5; 9 bases agree with TRBD2. The CDR3 spans 15 residues. Trimming cost V 10 bases and J 5 bases; bases outside gene matches: 14. Germline CDR1 and CDR2: LNHDA and SQIVND (reference sequence).